This T cell receptor beta chain was sequenced for a study of T cells in Graves' hyperthyroidism and ophthalmopathy. Amplification of TCR beta CDR3 regions was performed using RNA transcripts as template. TCR CDR3 regions were first amplified by RT-PCR with HTBI primers. From the multiplex PCR reads, TCRdb called clonotypes with MiXCR, one entry per CDR3 protein. This sample yields roughly 750,000 distinct CDR3 sequences, of which around 17% are seen a single time; approximately 8.4% belongs to the top ten. Whole-study findings and limits: Blood held most thyroid clonotypes expanded above 0.001 frequency.

For this clonotype: Its matching antigen is unknown.

The authors took PBMCs from 8 to 10 ml fresh peripheral blood. Germline V CDR1 and CDR2: SGHRS, YFSETQ. V shed 4 bases and J 6 bases; nucleotides not matched to a gene: 5. The CDR3 covers 15 residues. The chain carries TRBV5-1 and TRBJ2-7; 15 positions match TRBD2. The source material was blood. This receptor was identified in a man between 18 and 29 years old with Graves' hyperthyroidism. CDR3 amino acids: CASSTGLAGGIEQYF. The CDR3 DNA sequence: TGCGCCAGCAGCACGGGACTAGCGGGAGGAATCGAGCAGTACTTC.